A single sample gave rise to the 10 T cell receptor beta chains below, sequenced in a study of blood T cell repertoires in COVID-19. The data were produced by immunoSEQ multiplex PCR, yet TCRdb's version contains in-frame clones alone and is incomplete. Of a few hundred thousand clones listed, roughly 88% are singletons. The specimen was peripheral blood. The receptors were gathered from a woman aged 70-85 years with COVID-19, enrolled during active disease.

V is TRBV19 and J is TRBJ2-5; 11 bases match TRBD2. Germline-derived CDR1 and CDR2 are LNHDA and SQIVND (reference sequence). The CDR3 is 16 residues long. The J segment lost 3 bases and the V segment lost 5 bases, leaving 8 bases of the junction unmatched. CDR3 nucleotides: TGTGCCAGTAGTGCGGGACTAGCGGAGGGGGAAGAGACCCAGTACTTC. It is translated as CASSAGLAEGEETQYF.

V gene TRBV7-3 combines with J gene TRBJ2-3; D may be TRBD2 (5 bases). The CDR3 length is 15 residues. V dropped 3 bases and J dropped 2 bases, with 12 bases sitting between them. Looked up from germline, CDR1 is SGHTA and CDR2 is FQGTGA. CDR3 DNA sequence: TGTGCCAGCAGCTTGTTCGGGGAATCCACAGATACGCAGTATTTT. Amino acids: CASSLFGESTDTQYF.

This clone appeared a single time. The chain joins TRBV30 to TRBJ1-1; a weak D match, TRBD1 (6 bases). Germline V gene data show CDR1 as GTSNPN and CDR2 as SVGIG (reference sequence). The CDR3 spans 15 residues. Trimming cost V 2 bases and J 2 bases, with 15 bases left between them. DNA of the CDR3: TGTGCCTGGAGTACTTCCGGGACAACTAACACTGAAGCTTTCTTT. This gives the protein CAWSTSGTTNTEAFF.

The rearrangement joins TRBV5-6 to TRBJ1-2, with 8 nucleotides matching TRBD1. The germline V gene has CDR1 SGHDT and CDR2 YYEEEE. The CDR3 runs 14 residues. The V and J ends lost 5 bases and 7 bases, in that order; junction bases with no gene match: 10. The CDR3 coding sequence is TGTGCCAGCAGAGAATCAGGGGGCGTACGTGGCTACACCTTC. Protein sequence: CASRESGGVRGYTF.

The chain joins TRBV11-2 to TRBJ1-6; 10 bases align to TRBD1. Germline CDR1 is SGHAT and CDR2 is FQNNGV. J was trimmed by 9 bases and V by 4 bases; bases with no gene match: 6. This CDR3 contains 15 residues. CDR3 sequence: CASSSPTGGGSPLHF. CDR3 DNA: TGTGCCAGCAGCTCCCCGACAGGGGGCGGTTCACCCCTCCACTTT.

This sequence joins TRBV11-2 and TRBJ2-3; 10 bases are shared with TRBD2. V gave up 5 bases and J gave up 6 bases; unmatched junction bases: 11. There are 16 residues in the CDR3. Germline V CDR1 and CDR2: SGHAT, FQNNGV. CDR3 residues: CASSGGASGSPDTQYF. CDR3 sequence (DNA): TGTGCCAGCAGCGGAGGAGCTAGCGGGAGTCCCGATACGCAGTATTTT.

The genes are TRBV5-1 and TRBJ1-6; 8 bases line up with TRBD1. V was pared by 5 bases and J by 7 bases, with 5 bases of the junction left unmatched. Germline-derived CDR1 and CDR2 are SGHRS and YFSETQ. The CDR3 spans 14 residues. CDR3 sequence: CASRSGQENSPLHF. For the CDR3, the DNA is TGCGCCAGCAGGTCGGGACAGGAAAATTCACCCCTCCACTTT.

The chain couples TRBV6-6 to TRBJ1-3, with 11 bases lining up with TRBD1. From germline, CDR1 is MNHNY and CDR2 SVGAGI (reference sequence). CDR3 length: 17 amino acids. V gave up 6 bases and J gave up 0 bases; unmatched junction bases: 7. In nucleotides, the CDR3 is TGTGCCAGCAGCGCCGGGACAGGGGGATCCTCTGGAAACACCATATATTTT. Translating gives CASSAGTGGSSGNTIYF.

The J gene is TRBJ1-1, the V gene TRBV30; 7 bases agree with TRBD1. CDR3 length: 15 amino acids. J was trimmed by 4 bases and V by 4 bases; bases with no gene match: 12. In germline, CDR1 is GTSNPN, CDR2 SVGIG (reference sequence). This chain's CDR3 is CAWTRGGAEGTEAFF. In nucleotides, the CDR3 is TGTGCCTGGACCCGAGGGGGCGCGGAGGGCACTGAAGCTTTCTTT.

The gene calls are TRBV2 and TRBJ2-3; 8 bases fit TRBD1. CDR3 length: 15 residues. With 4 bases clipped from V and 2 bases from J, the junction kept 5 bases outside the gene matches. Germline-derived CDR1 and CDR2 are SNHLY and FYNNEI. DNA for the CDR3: TGTGCCAGCAGTGTTGCAGGGGGCCCCACAGATACGCAGTATTTT. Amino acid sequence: CASSVAGGPTDTQYF.